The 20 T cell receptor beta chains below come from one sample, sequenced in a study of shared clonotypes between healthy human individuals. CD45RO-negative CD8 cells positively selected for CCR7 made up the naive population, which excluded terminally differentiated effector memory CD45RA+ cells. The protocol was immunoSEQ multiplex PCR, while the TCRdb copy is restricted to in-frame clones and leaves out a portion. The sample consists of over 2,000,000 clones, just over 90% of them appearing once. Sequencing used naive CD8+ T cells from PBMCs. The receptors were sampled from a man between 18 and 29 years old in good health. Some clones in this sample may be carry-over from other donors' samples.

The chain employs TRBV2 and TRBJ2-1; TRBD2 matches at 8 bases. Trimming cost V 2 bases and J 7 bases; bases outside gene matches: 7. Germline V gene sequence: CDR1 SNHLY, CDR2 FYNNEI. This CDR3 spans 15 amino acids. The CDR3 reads CASSELSGRSNEQFF. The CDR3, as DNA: TGTGCCAGCAGTGAACTAAGCGGGAGATCGAATGAGCAGTTCTTC.

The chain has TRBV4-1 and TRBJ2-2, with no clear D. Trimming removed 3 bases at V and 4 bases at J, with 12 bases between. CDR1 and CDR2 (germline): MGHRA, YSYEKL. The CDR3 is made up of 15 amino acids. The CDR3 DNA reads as TGCGCCAGCAGCCAGTTCGTGTGGGGCACCGGGGAGCTGTTTTTT. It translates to CASSQFVWGTGELFF.

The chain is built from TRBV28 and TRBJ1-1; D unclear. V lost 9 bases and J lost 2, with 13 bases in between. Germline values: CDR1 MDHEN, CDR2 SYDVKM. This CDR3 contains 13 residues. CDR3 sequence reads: CASQMVRNTEAFF. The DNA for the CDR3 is TGTGCCAGTCAAATGGTACGAAACACTGAAGCTTTCTTT.

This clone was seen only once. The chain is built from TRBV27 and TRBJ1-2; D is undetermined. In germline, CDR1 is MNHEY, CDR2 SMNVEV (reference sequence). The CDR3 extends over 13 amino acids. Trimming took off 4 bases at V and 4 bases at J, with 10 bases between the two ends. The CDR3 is CASSSDLGYGYTF. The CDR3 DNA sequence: TGTGCCAGCAGTTCGGACTTAGGCTATGGCTACACCTTC.

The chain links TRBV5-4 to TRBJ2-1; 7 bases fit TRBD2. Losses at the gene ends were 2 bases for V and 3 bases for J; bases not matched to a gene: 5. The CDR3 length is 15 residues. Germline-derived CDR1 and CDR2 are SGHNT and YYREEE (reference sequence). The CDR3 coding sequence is TGTGCCAGCAGCTTCAGGCGGGAGATCTACAATGAGCAGTTCTTC. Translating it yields CASSFRREIYNEQFF.

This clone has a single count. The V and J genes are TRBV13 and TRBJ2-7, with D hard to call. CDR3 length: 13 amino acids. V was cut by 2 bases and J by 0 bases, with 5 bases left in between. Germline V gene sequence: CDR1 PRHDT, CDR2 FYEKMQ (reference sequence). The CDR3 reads CASSLRPSYEQYF. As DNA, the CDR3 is TGTGCCAGCAGCTTACGACCCTCCTACGAGCAGTACTTC.

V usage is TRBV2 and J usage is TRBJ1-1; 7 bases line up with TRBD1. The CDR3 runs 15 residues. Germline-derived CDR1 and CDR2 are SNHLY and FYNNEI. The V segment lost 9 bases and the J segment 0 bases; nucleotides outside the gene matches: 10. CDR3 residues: CASNYGGQMNTEAFF. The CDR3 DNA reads TGTGCCAGTAACTACGGGGGACAGATGAACACTGAAGCTTTCTTT.

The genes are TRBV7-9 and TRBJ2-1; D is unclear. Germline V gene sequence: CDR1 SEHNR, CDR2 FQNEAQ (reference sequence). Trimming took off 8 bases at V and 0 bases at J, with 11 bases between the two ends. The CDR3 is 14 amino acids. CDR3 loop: CASRSVDSYNEQFF. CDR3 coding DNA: TGTGCCAGCCGGAGTGTGGACTCCTACAATGAGCAGTTCTTC.

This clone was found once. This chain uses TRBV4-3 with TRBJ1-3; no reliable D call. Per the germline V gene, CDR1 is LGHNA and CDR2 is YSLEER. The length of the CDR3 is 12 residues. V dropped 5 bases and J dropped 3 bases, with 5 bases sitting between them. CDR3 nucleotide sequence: TGCGCCAGCAGCGATAGTGGAAACACCATATATTTT. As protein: CASSDSGNTIYF.

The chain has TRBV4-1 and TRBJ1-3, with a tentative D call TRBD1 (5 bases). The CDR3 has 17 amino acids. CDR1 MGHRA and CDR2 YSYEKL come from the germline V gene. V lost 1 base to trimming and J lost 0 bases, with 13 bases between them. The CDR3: CASSQAQTERSGNTIYF. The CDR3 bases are TGCGCCAGCAGCCAAGCGCAGACAGAACGCTCTGGAAACACCATATATTTT.

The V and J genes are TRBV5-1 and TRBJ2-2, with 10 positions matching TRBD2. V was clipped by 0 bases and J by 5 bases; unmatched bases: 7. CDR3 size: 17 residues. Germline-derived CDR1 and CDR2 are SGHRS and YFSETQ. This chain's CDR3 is CASSLGLAGVVTGELFF. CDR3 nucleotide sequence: TGCGCCAGCAGCTTGGGGCTAGCGGGAGTCGTAACCGGGGAGCTGTTTTTT.

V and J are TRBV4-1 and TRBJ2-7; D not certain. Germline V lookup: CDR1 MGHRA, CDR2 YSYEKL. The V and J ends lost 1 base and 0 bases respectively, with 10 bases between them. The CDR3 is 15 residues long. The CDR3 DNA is TGCGCCAGCAGCCAAGGTCCAGTTATCTCCTACGAGCAGTACTTC. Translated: CASSQGPVISYEQYF.

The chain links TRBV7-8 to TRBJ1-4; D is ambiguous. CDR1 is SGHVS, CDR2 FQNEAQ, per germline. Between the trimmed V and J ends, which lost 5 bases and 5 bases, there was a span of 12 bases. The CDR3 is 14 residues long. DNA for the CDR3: TGTGCCAGCAGCCCCCGGGCCGGGAATGAAAAACTGTTTTTT. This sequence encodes CASSPRAGNEKLFF.

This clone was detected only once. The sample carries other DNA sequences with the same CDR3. The CDR3 sequence: CASSPSGGNTEAFF. The CDR3 DNA reads TGTGCCAGCAGCCCTTCTGGGGGGAACACTGAAGCTTTCTTT. J is TRBJ1-1 and V is TRBV9, with a tentative D call TRBD1 (5 bases). This CDR3 comprises 14 residues. Germline V CDR1 and CDR2: SGDLS, YYNGEE. The V gene lost 4 bases and the J gene lost 1 base, with 11 bases spanning the gap. The full variable domain, rest sourced from reference TRBV9 and TRBJ1-1, is DSGVTQTPKHLITATGQRVTLRCSPRSGDLSVYWYQQSLDQGLQFLIQYYNGEERAKGNILERFSAQQFPDLHSELNLSSLELGDSALYFCASSPSGGNTEAFFGQGTRLTVV.

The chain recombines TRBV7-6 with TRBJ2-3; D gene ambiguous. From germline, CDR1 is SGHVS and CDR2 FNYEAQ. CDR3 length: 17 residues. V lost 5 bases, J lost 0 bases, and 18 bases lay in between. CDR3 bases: TGTGCCAGCAGCCCAACGTATGGGCGGTCTAGCACAGATACGCAGTATTTT. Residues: CASSPTYGRSSTDTQYF.

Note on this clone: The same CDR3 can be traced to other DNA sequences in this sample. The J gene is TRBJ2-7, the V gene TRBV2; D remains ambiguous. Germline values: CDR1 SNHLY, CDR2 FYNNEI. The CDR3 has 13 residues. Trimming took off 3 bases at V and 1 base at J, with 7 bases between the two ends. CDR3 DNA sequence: TGTGCCAGCAGTGATGGTACATCCTACGAGCAGTACTTC. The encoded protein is CASSDGTSYEQYF.

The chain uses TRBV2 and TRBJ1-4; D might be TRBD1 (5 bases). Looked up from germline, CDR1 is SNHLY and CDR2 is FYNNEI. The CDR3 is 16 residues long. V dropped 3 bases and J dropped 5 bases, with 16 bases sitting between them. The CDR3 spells CASSDTPGRGNEKLFF. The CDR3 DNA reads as TGTGCCAGCAGTGATACCCCAGGGAGGGGCAATGAAAAACTGTTTTTT.

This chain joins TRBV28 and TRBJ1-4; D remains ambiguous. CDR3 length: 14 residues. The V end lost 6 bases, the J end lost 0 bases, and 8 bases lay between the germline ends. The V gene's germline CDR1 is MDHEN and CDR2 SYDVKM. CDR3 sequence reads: CASRLRATNEKLFF. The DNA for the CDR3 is TGTGCCAGCAGACTACGGGCAACTAATGAAAAACTGTTTTTT.

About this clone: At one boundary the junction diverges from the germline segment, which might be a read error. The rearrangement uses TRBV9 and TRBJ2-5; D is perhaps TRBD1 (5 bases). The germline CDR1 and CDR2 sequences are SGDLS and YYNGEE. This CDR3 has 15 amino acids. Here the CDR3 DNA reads TGTGCCAGCAGCGCAGATGGGGCCCTACAAGAGGCCCAGTACTTC. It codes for CASSADGALQEAQYF.

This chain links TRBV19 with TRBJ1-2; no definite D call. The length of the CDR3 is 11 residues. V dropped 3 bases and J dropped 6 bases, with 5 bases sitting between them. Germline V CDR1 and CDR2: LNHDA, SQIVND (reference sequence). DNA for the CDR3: TGTGCCAGTAGTATGAAGGATGGCTACACCTTC. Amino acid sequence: CASSMKDGYTF.